In this sample, the clone carrying this T cell receptor beta chain turned up many times. Its antigen is not known. Arm-PCR of CDR3 regions with iRepertoire HTBI primers generated TCR beta libraries. Via MiXCR, TCRdb re-called the multiplex PCR reads, giving one row per CDR3 protein. The data show under 450,000 distinct CDR3 sequences, 12% seen once. These data belong to a study of regulatory T cells in long-lasting Graves disease. The time point was: newly diagnosed GD, antithyroid drugs for less than 3 months. The authors made the TCR library using RNA they extracted from PBMCs. With 3 bases clipped from V and 10 bases from J, the junction kept 7 bases outside the gene matches. The CDR3 consists of 13 residues. Germline V gene data show CDR1 as DFQATT and CDR2 as SNEGSKA (reference sequence). Study observations and caveats: In persistent patients, shared public clonotypes (around 2,600) outnumbered those in new patients (nearly 1,000). Under persistent disease, TRBV28, TRBJ1-2 and TRBJ2-5 were used preferentially.

Separately, the same data were catalogued under a study of T cells in Graves' hyperthyroidism and ophthalmopathy. That paper notes: Absent ophthalmopathy progression within 18 months defined stable Graves' hyperthyroidism.

The material was peripheral blood mononuclear cells (PBMCs), obtained at new diagnosis, from a patient treated with antithyroid drugs. The V and J genes are TRBV20-1 and TRBJ2-1, with 9 positions matching TRBD2. The receptor comes from a woman between 18 and 30 years old with Graves disease. CDR3 nucleotide sequence: TGCAGTGCTAGCCAGGGACTAGCTACCGAGCAGTTCTTC. This codes for CSASQGLATEQFF.